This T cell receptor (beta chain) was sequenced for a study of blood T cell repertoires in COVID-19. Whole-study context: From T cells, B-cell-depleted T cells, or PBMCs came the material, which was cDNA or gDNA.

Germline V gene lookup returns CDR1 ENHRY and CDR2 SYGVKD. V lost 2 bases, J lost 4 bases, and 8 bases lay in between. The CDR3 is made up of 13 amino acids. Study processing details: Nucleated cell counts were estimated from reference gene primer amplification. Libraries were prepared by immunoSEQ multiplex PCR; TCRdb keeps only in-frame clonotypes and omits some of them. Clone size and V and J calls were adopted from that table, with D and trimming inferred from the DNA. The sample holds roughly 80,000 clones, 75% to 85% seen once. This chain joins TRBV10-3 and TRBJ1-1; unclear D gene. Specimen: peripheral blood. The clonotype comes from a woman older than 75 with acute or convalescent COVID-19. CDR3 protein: CAISEIHSTEAFF. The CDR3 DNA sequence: TGTGCCATCAGTGAGATTCATTCCACTGAAGCTTTCTTT.